These 30 T cell receptor beta chains originate from one sample sequenced in a study of T cell changes during pregnancy in multiple sclerosis. The table came from immunoSEQ multiplex PCR; TCRdb's copy has only in-frame clones and leaves some out. The sample has just over 20,000 clones; approximately 90% are singletons. Sequenced material: CD8+ T cells from peripheral blood mononuclear cells, taken in the second trimester of pregnancy. The receptors were gathered from a female donor in good health, enrolled as a control in a pregnancy study.

In DNA form, the CDR3 reads TGTGCCAGCAGTTACTCCGGACAGCCGAACACTGAAGCTTTCTTT. Translating gives CASSYSGQPNTEAFF. V gene TRBV6-5 combines with J gene TRBJ1-1; the D gene is possibly TRBD1 (6 bases). V gave up 0 bases and J gave up 1 base, with 9 bases separating them. Germline CDR1 MNHEY, CDR2 SVGAGI. The CDR3 sequence is 15 residues long.

V and J are TRBV30 and TRBJ1-5, with 7 bases lining up with TRBD1. V shed 3 bases, J shed 5 bases, and the junction held 7 bases outside the gene matches. The germline V gene encodes CDR1 GTSNPN and CDR2 SVGIG (reference sequence). This CDR3 comprises 14 residues. The CDR3 region has the DNA TGTGCCTGGAGCGTCTCCACAGGGGATCAGCCCCAGCATTTT. It translates to CAWSVSTGDQPQHF.

The gene calls are TRBV7-2 and TRBJ1-1, with D tentatively TRBD1 (5 bases). The length of the CDR3 is 16 residues. CDR1 SGHTA and CDR2 FQGNSA come from the germline V gene. V lost 5 bases and J 0 bases, leaving 16 bases between the germline ends. The CDR3 loop is CASSRPPDRLNTEAFF. CDR3 DNA sequence: TGTGCCAGCAGCCGACCGCCCGACAGATTGAACACTGAAGCTTTCTTT.

The genes are TRBV2 and TRBJ2-1; 10 bases map to TRBD1. Germline loops: CDR1 SNHLY, CDR2 FYNNEI. J lost 9 bases, V lost 3 bases, and 11 bases had no gene match. There are 16 residues in the CDR3. In DNA, the CDR3 is TGTGCCAGCAGTGATGATCGGGACAGGGGTGTGTCTGAGCAGTTCTTC. Protein sequence: CASSDDRDRGVSEQFF.

The genes are TRBV6-6 and TRBJ2-7, with TRBD1 as a possible D gene (7 bases). Germline lookup yields CDR1 MNHNY and CDR2 SVGAGI (reference sequence). Trimming shortened V by 10 bases and J by 1 base, and 11 bases separated the two germline ends. CDR3 size: 12 residues. CDR3 sequence reads: CATEGASYEQYF. The CDR3 DNA follows: TGTGCCACGGAGGGGGCGTCCTACGAGCAGTACTTC.

The chain combines TRBV4-2 with TRBJ2-5; D is uncertain. The CDR3 contains 13 residues. The V end lost 8 bases, the J end lost 5 bases, and 15 bases lay between the germline ends. Germline values: CDR1 LGHNA, CDR2 YNFKEQ. CDR3 sequence reads: CASSWLAAETQYF. The CDR3 coding sequence is TGTGCCAGCTCTTGGCTCGCGGCGGAGACCCAGTACTTC.

The chain is built from TRBV6-5 and TRBJ2-7; TRBD2 matches at 11 bases. CDR3 size: 14 residues. The trim removed 2 bases at V and 3 bases at J, leaving 0 bases unmatched. The V gene's germline CDR1 is MNHEY and CDR2 SVGAGI. CDR3 loop: CASSYGTSGYEQYF. In DNA, the CDR3 is TGTGCCAGCAGTTACGGGACTAGCGGCTACGAGCAGTACTTC.

The gene calls are TRBV28 and TRBJ2-6, with a weak D call TRBD1 (6 bases). CDR1 and CDR2 from the germline V gene are MDHEN and SYDVKM. The CDR3 spans 18 residues. Trimming shortened V by 7 bases and J by 1 base, and 20 bases separated the two germline ends. CDR3 residues: CASILGDTGVSGANVLTF. In DNA form, the CDR3 reads TGTGCCAGCATCCTTGGGGACACAGGTGTGTCTGGGGCCAACGTCCTGACTTTC.

This chain links TRBV5-6 with TRBJ2-4, with a possible D match to TRBD1 (6 bases). The germline V gene has CDR1 SGHDT and CDR2 YYEEEE. Trimming pared 5 bases from V and 6 bases from J, leaving 15 bases between. The CDR3 extends over 14 amino acids. CDR3 nucleotides: TGTGCCAGCAGAAAGTACACAGGGAGAAACATTCAGTACTTC. Translation: CASRKYTGRNIQYF.

The chain couples TRBV19 to TRBJ1-1; TRBD1 matches at 7 bases. V was pared by 3 bases and J by 5 bases, with 6 bases of the junction left unmatched. CDR1 and CDR2 (germline): LNHDA, SQIVND (reference sequence). The CDR3 has 14 residues. The DNA for the CDR3 is TGTGCCAGTAGTATCCCACAGGGGTGGACTGAAGCTTTCTTT. This sequence encodes CASSIPQGWTEAFF.

To note about this clone: The germline gene is not matched at one end of the junction; a read error may be the cause. The V call is TRBV2, the J call TRBJ1-3; D is uncertain. The CDR3 runs to 11 residues. Per germline, CDR1 SNHLY and CDR2 FYNNEI. Here the CDR3 DNA reads TGTGCCAGCAGTGAAAAGTTCGAGAGGTTTTTT. Translated: CASSEKFERFF.

J is TRBJ1-2 and V is TRBV4-1, with D perhaps matching TRBD1 (5 bases). Trimming left V 1 base short and J 6 bases short, with 12 bases between. The CDR3 has 14 amino acids. Germline V gene data show CDR1 as MGHRA and CDR2 as YSYEKL. The CDR3 loop is CASSQGAGFDGYTF. Here the CDR3 DNA reads TGCGCCAGCAGCCAAGGGGCAGGGTTTGATGGCTACACCTTC.

The chain is built from TRBV15 and TRBJ2-3, with D unclear. The germline V and J ends were trimmed by 3 bases and 0 bases, with 7 bases remaining between them. Germline V gene sequence: CDR1 LNHNV, CDR2 YYDKDF (reference sequence). The CDR3 runs 14 residues. For the CDR3, the DNA is TGTGCCACCAGCAGTCGAGATAGCACAGATACGCAGTATTTT. This codes for CATSSRDSTDTQYF.

This rearrangement joins TRBV10-3 to TRBJ2-7; 8 nucleotides line up with TRBD2. V lost 7 bases and J lost 6; bases outside the gene matches: 11. From germline, CDR1 is ENHRY and CDR2 SYGVKD. CDR3 length: 14 amino acids. This chain's CDR3 is CAINGGTGGREQYF. CDR3 DNA sequence: TGTGCCATCAACGGAGGGACGGGGGGGCGCGAGCAGTACTTC.

The J gene is TRBJ2-4, the V gene TRBV19; possible D gene TRBD2, 5 bases. Germline V gene sequence: CDR1 LNHDA, CDR2 SQIVND (reference sequence). CDR3 length: 14 residues. V was trimmed by 2 bases and J by 0 bases, leaving 5 bases between them. The CDR3: CASSIRGAKNIQYF. CDR3 DNA: TGTGCCAGTAGTATACGGGGAGCCAAAAACATTCAGTACTTC.

The rearrangement links TRBV11-2 to TRBJ1-4; TRBD1 is a possible D gene (6 bases). The CDR3 runs to 14 residues. Trimming cost V 0 bases and J 7 bases, with 9 bases left between them. Germline-derived CDR1 and CDR2 are SGHAT and FQNNGV. CDR3 nucleotide sequence: TGTGCCAGCAGCTTAGAAGGGGGAGCTGAAAAACTGTTTTTT. This gives the protein CASSLEGGAEKLFF.

In its sample, this clone ranks as medium-sized. The chain is built from TRBV6-4 and TRBJ2-2, with D perhaps matching TRBD1 (6 bases). The CDR3 has 13 amino acids. CDR1 and CDR2 from the germline V gene are MRHNA and SNTAGT. The ends were cut back, 4 bases at V and 3 bases at J, with 6 bases in the middle. CDR3 residues: CASSAGDTGELFF. In nucleotides, the CDR3 is TGTGCCAGCAGTGCAGGGGACACCGGGGAGCTGTTTTTT.

V gene TRBV5-1 combines with J gene TRBJ2-1; 10 nucleotides agree with TRBD1. Trimming cost V 0 bases and J 0 bases; bases outside gene matches: 0. The CDR3 has 16 amino acids. The V gene's germline CDR1 is SGHRS and CDR2 YFSETQ. CDR3 nucleotides: TGCGCCAGCAGCTTGGGACAGGGGGCCTCCTACAATGAGCAGTTCTTC. It translates to CASSLGQGASYNEQFF.

This chain connects TRBV5-6 to TRBJ1-1, with no clear D. Trimming took off 3 bases at V and 5 bases at J, with 14 bases between the two ends. This CDR3 is 14 amino acids long. The germline CDR1 and CDR2 sequences are SGHDT and YYEEEE. The CDR3 coding sequence is TGTGCCAGCAGCTGGTGGGCAGTGTGGACTGAAGCTTTCTTT. Its translation is CASSWWAVWTEAFF.

In this sample, this clone turned up once. The chain employs TRBV7-9 and TRBJ2-7, with 13 nucleotides matching TRBD2. Germline V gene data show CDR1 as SEHNR and CDR2 as FQNEAQ (reference sequence). The CDR3 consists of 17 residues. J lost 0 bases, V lost 5 bases, and 7 bases had no gene match. The CDR3: CASSTWTSGSRSYEQYF. The CDR3 nucleotides read TGTGCCAGCAGCACGTGGACTAGCGGGAGTCGCTCCTACGAGCAGTACTTC.

V is TRBV11-2 and J is TRBJ2-7; tentatively, D is TRBD2 (5 bases). The length of the CDR3 is 15 residues. Germline CDR1 and CDR2: SGHAT and FQNNGV. Trimming pared 5 bases from V and 0 bases from J, leaving 14 bases between. This CDR3 is CASSRRTGLSYEQYF. CDR3 DNA sequence: TGTGCCAGCAGCCGGAGGACTGGCCTCTCCTACGAGCAGTACTTC.

This chain joins TRBV28 and TRBJ1-5; D perhaps matches TRBD1 (6 bases). V was cut by 2 bases and J by 6 bases, with 20 bases left in between. Per germline, CDR1 MDHEN and CDR2 SYDVKM. The CDR3 is 17 amino acids. This chain's CDR3 is CASSLRQGRGLGQPQHF. The DNA for the CDR3 is TGTGCCAGCAGTTTACGGCAGGGCAGGGGATTGGGTCAGCCCCAGCATTTT.

V and J are TRBV6-1 and TRBJ2-1; TRBD2 might be the D (7 bases). Trimming cost V 2 bases and J 7 bases, with 12 bases left between them. The CDR3 sequence is 14 residues long. Per germline, CDR1 MNHNS and CDR2 SASEGT. The CDR3 here is CASSEPEGGNEQFF. DNA of the CDR3: TGTGCCAGCAGTGAACCCGAGGGGGGGAATGAGCAGTTCTTC.

The gene calls are TRBV4-2 and TRBJ2-3, with D tentatively TRBD2 (6 bases). V lost 1 base, J lost 1 base, and 9 bases lay in between. The CDR3 length is 15 residues. Germline assignment: CDR1 LGHNA and CDR2 YNFKEQ. The CDR3 loop is CASSQGLGGTDTQYF. DNA for the CDR3: TGTGCCAGCAGCCAAGGACTAGGGGGCACAGATACGCAGTATTTT.

This chain joins TRBV27 and TRBJ1-2; D gene ambiguous. V gave up 6 bases and J gave up 4 bases, with 12 bases separating them. The CDR3 contains 13 residues. CDR1 and CDR2 (germline): MNHEY, SMNVEV (reference sequence). The CDR3 DNA reads as TGTGCCAGCAGCTCGAGACAAACCTATGGCTACACCTTC. It specifies CASSSRQTYGYTF.

The gene calls are TRBV19 and TRBJ2-7, with TRBD2 matching 13 bases. The CDR3 extends over 17 amino acids. Germline-derived CDR1 and CDR2 are LNHDA and SQIVND (reference sequence). J was trimmed by 0 bases and V by 5 bases; bases with no gene match: 7. CDR3 nucleotides: TGTGCCAGTAGTCCTGGGACTAGCGGGGTGAGCTCCTACGAGCAGTACTTC. It translates to CASSPGTSGVSSYEQYF.

Remarks on this clone: Other DNA sequences in the same sample also yield this CDR3. This chain connects TRBV6-4 to TRBJ2-3; the match to TRBD2 covers 7 bases. V dropped 10 bases and J dropped 3; count of bases not matched to a gene: 10. Looked up from germline, CDR1 is MRHNA and CDR2 is SNTAGT. There are 14 residues in the CDR3. CDR3 nucleotides: TGTGCCACCGGGACGGGAGGAGAGACAGATACGCAGTATTTT. Its protein is CATGTGGETDTQYF.

V usage is TRBV27 and J usage is TRBJ2-5; 10 positions agree with TRBD1. Near its end, the DNA agrees better with TRBJ2-7, so the J call may be wrong. CDR1 MNHEY and CDR2 SMNVEV come from the germline V gene (reference sequence). This CDR3 region has 17 residues. The CDR3 region is CASSRDRGYLSSYEQYF. The CDR3 DNA follows: TGTGCCAGCAGCCGGGACAGGGGCTACTTAAGCTCCTACGAGCAGTACTTC.

This clone came up once. V and J are TRBV11-2 and TRBJ1-3, with unresolved D. Germline CDR1 SGHAT, CDR2 FQNNGV. Trimming cost V 4 bases and J 0 bases, with 10 bases left between them. The CDR3 totals 15 residues. CDR3 loop: CASSSGLFSGNTIYF. CDR3 in DNA: TGTGCCAGCAGCTCCGGACTCTTCTCTGGAAACACCATATATTTT.

This rearrangement joins TRBV7-9 to TRBJ1-2; 8 bases are shared with TRBD1. CDR1 and CDR2 from the germline V gene are SEHNR and FQNEAQ (reference sequence). The junction had 19 bases not matched to a gene; V was cut back by 3 bases and J by 7 bases. The CDR3 runs to 18 residues. CDR3 sequence: CASSLTGVRAGPLSGYTF. In DNA, the CDR3 is TGTGCCAGCAGCTTGACAGGGGTTAGGGCAGGGCCCCTAAGTGGCTACACCTTC. Variable domain in full (rest from reference TRBV7-9 and TRBJ1-2): DTGVSQNPRHKITKRGQNVTFRCDPISEHNRLYWYRQTLGQGPEFLTYFQNEAQLEKSRLLSDRFSAERPKGSFSTLEIQRTEQGDSAMYLCASSLTGVRAGPLSGYTFGSGTRLTVV.